The rows below give T cell receptor beta chains drawn from one sample of a study of blood T cells in healthy people across ages. MiXCR, run by TCRdb on the 5' RACE reads, gives a single entry per CDR3 protein. The table lists hundreds of thousands of distinct CDR3 sequences, roughly 50% of them singletons. Sequencing was performed on blood. Receptors were obtained from a young man in good health. CDR3s include the opening cysteine and the closing phenylalanine or tryptophan. Each record gives: CDR3 DNA, CDR3 protein, D gene, V gene, J gene, clone size. D genes are given only for firm matches. Clone size is not always given. Where it is, it says once, few, many or a class for expanded clones.

TGTGCCAGCAGCCCCATGTCGGACAGCCCGAGAAATGAGCAGTTCTTC	CASSPMSDSPRNEQFF	NA	TRBV9	TRBJ2-1	NA
TGTGCCAGCAGTGCGGCGGGTGGTTCGGACCTTGGGCAGCCCCAGCATTTT	CASSAAGGSDLGQPQHF	NA	TRBV2	TRBJ1-5	once
TGTGCCAGCACCTGGGGACGGTCCTCCTACAATGAGCAGTTCTTC	CASTWGRSSYNEQFF	NA	TRBV6-6	TRBJ2-1	NA
TGTGCCAGCAGCTTTGGTCGGGAAGCGTACGAGCAGTACTTC	CASSFGREAYEQYF	NA	TRBV7-8	TRBJ2-7	NA
TGTGCTAGTGGTTCTCCTAGCAACGAGCAGTACTTC	CASGSPSNEQYF	NA	TRBV12-5	TRBJ2-7	NA
TGTGCCAGCAGCTGGCCCACCGGGACAGATACGCAGTATTTT	CASSWPTGTDTQYF	NA	TRBV7-9	TRBJ2-3	few
TGTGCCAGCAGCTTATCCGGGACAGGGCTACCCGGGAATGAGCAGTTCTTC	CASSLSGTGLPGNEQFF	TRBD1	TRBV7-3	TRBJ2-1	NA
TGCAGTGCTCTTACTAGCGGGGGGTTCTCAGATACGCAGTATTTT	CSALTSGGFSDTQYF	TRBD2	TRBV20-1	TRBJ2-3	few
TGTGCCAGCAGCCGGGACAAAAAGTACTTC	CASSRDKKYF	NA	TRBV6-2/TRBV6-3	TRBJ2-4	NA
TGTGCCAGCAGTTGGGCGTCAGGCGATTGGGAAAAACTGTTTTTT	CASSWASGDWEKLFF	NA	TRBV27	TRBJ1-4	NA
TGTGCCAGCAGTGAATTCGGGGCTCCGGGTAGGCAAGAGACCCAGTACTTC	CASSEFGAPGRQETQYF	NA	TRBV25-1	TRBJ2-5	NA
TGTGCCACCCTGAACCGGGACGGTGCCGATCCAAACTATGGCTACACCTTC	CATLNRDGADPNYGYTF	NA	TRBV28	TRBJ1-2	NA
TGTGCCAGCAGCTTGCCCCCGGGAACCCACGAGCAGTACTTC	CASSLPPGTHEQYF	NA	TRBV5-5	TRBJ2-7	NA
TGTGCCAGCAGCTGGCTACGCGTGGGACACCAAGAGACCCAGTACTTC	CASSWLRVGHQETQYF	NA	TRBV5-6	TRBJ2-5	NA
TGTGCCAGCAGTCACCGGGACCCCACAGATACGCAGTATTTT	CASSHRDPTDTQYF	NA	TRBV27	TRBJ2-3	once
TGCGCCAGCAGGGCCCCTTTTAGCGGGGGTCCCGGTGAGCAGTTCTTC	CASRAPFSGGPGEQFF	TRBD2	TRBV5-1	TRBJ2-1	few
TGTGCCAGCAGCCAAGATCGAAGGATGAAGAACACTGAAGCTTTCTTT	CASSQDRRMKNTEAFF	NA	TRBV3-1	TRBJ1-1	few
TGTGCCAGCAGGAGGGGTGGAAGTCAAGAGACCCAGTACTTC	CASRRGGSQETQYF	NA	TRBV28	TRBJ2-5	NA
TGCAGCGTTGGATCCTCCTATGGCTACACCTTC	CSVGSSYGYTF	NA	TRBV29-1	TRBJ1-2	NA
TGTGCCAGCAGTTTAATTACAGGGGGCGAGCAGTACTTC	CASSLITGGEQYF	TRBD1	TRBV12-3/TRBV12-4	TRBJ2-7	few
TGTGCCAGCGGAAACAGTAACACAGATACGCAGTATTTT	CASGNSNTDTQYF	NA	TRBV6-4	TRBJ2-3	NA
TGTGCCAGCAGTTACTCAGGGGGAGGCGAGCAGTACTTC	CASSYSGGGEQYF	NA	TRBV6-5	TRBJ2-7	once
TGTGCCAGCTCACCATGGGACATTGTCACTGAAGCTTTCTTT	CASSPWDIVTEAFF	NA	TRBV18	TRBJ1-1	NA
TGCAGTGCTAGAGATGGAAGGGGTAACTACAATGAGCAGTTCTTC	CSARDGRGNYNEQFF	NA	TRBV20-1	TRBJ2-1	few
TGTGCCAGCAGCTTAGCTGCCCCAGTAGCCAAAAACATTCAGTACTTC	CASSLAAPVAKNIQYF	NA	TRBV13	TRBJ2-4	NA
TGTGCCAGCAGCTTAGCGTCTAGCGGTACCTACAATGAGCAGTTCTTC	CASSLASSGTYNEQFF	TRBD2	TRBV7-2	TRBJ2-1	NA
TGCAGTGCTAGAGATCAGGGCCGGGACTATGGCTACACCTTC	CSARDQGRDYGYTF	NA	TRBV20-1	TRBJ1-2	NA
TGCGCCAGCAGCCAAGAAAACAGGGATGGCTACACCTTC	CASSQENRDGYTF	NA	TRBV4-1	TRBJ1-2	NA
TGTGCCACCAGTGATTTGAGGGAGCAGTTCTTC	CATSDLREQFF	NA	TRBV24-1	TRBJ2-1	few
TGTGCCACCAGCAGAGATCCGCAGGATAGCAATCAGCCCCAGCATTTT	CATSRDPQDSNQPQHF	NA	TRBV15	TRBJ1-5	NA
TGTGCCAGCAGTTCAGGGTTGGGAAATGAGCAGTTCTTC	CASSSGLGNEQFF	NA	TRBV6-6	TRBJ2-1	few
TGTGCCAGCAGCGTAGGACCCCAGGAAGAGACCCAGTACTTC	CASSVGPQEETQYF	NA	TRBV9	TRBJ2-5	NA
TGTGCCAGCAGCTTCAGGGGACGGGGAAGCAATCAGCCCCAGCATTTT	CASSFRGRGSNQPQHF	NA	TRBV5-6	TRBJ1-5	NA
TGTGCTAGTGGACCTGACAGGGGGCTTACAGATACGCAGTATTTT	CASGPDRGLTDTQYF	TRBD1	TRBV12-5	TRBJ2-3	once
TGTGCCAGCAGCTTAAGGTTGGGGGCTACTAATCAGCCCCAGCATTTT	CASSLRLGATNQPQHF	NA	TRBV7-9	TRBJ1-5	NA
TGCGCCAGCAGCGTGGAGGGACGGAACAATGAGCAGTTCTTC	CASSVEGRNNEQFF	NA	TRBV5-1	TRBJ2-1	NA
TGTGCCAGCAGCGTAGCTCTAGAAAGCACAGATACGCAGTATTTT	CASSVALESTDTQYF	NA	TRBV9	TRBJ2-3	few
TGTGCCAGCAGCTTAGGCTTTGGTAGCGGGGACCAAGAGACCCAGTACTTC	CASSLGFGSGDQETQYF	TRBD2	TRBV13	TRBJ2-5	NA
TGCGCCAGCAGCCAAGATATACGGGACACTGAAGCTTTCTTT	CASSQDIRDTEAFF	NA	TRBV4-1	TRBJ1-1	NA